The sequence of this T cell receptor (beta chain) was determined in a study of glioma-infiltrating T cells after dendritic cell vaccination. The wider study: Autologous tumor lysate-pulsed dendritic cell vaccination was given between about 2002 and 2012. The vaccine used monocyte-derived dendritic cells pulsed overnight with autologous tumor lysate. Three intradermal dendritic cell vaccine injections were given every two weeks.

Losses at the gene ends were 5 bases for V and 2 bases for J; bases not matched to a gene: 2. This CDR3 region has 14 residues. CDR1 is ENHRY, CDR2 SYGVKD, per germline. The primer mix had 60 V beta and 13 J beta primers. Produced via immunoSEQ multiplex PCR; TCRdb's table is partial and in-frame only. Of tens of thousands of clones in the sample, 70% to 85% were seen once. This receptor was taken from a human donor with glioblastoma. The starting material was blood, obtained before dendritic cell vaccination. The chain couples TRBV10-3 to TRBJ1-2; 10 bases line up with TRBD1. CDR3 sequence reads: CAISPGQGNYGYTF. The CDR3 DNA reads TGTGCCATCAGTCCGGGACAGGGGAACTATGGCTACACCTTC.